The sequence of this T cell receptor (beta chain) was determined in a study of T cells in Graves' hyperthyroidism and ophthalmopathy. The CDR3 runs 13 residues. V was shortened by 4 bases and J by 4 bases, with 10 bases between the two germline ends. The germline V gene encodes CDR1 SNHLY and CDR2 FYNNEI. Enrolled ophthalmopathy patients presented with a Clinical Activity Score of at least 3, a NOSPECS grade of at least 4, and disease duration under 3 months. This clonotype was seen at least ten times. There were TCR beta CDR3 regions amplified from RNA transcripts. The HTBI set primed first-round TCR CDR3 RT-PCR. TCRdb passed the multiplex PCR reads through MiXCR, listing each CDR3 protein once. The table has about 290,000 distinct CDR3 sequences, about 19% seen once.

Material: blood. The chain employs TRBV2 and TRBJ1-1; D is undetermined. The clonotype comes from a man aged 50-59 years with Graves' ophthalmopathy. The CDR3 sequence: CASSGEAPTEAFF. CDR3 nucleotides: TGTGCCAGCAGTGGTGAAGCGCCCACTGAAGCTTTCTTT. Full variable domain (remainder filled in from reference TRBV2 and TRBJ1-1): EPEVTQTPSHQVTQMGQEVILRCVPISNHLYFYWYRQILGQKVEFLVSFYNNEISEKSEIFDDQFSVERPDGSNFTLKIRSTKLEDSAMYFCASSGEAPTEAFFGQGTRLTVV.